This TCR beta chain was captured by sequencing in a study of blood T cell repertoires in COVID-19. How the authors handled the data: Estimated nucleated cell counts came from reference gene primer amplification. The repertoire was sequenced with immunoSEQ multiplex PCR; TCRdb's copy has only in-frame clones and lacks some. Clone size and V and J calls were adopted from that table, with D and trimming inferred from the DNA. The table lists over 70,000 clones, 75% to 90% of them singletons, with over 15% in the top ten. This clone was counted between two and nine times. Sequencing used peripheral blood. The origin of this receptor is a human donor in a cohort sampled during active COVID-19.

The CDR3 bases are TGTGCCAGCAGCTTAATATCTAACTATGGCTACACCTTC. Its translation is CASSLISNYGYTF. The rearrangement joins TRBV7-9 to TRBJ1-2, with D unresolved. The V and J ends lost 2 bases and 0 bases respectively, with 4 bases between them. Looked up from germline, CDR1 is SEHNR and CDR2 is FQNEAQ (reference sequence). The CDR3 loop spans 13 amino acids.